This section outlines one TCR beta chain sequence together with its context. Its antigen is currently not known. No base qualities exist here, and no much larger clone lies one base off it. The sample belongs to a study of cytomegalovirus exposure and HLA in healthy donors (dated by TCRdb to 2015 to 2018). Study-wide context: An earlier analysis of about 560 of the donors reported 276 Gb of sequence data and 95 million to 130 million unique TCR beta sequences obtained from roughly 170 million T cells. About 330 gigabases of sequencing data and 70 million to 100 million unique TCR sequences made up an early release that covered 500 to 650 HLA-typed donors. Of the roughly 400 genotyped donors, approximately 82% fell in the genetic ancestry cluster associated with self-reported Caucasian donors. The study aimed to test whether cataloging public T cell receptors could reveal signatures of past pathogen exposure. The T cell repertoires of about 700 subjects were profiled by immunosequencing and related to cytomegalovirus serostatus. In addition to the first cohort of roughly 700 subjects, a separate validation cohort of under 150 different subjects was used. High-throughput TCR immunosequencing, statistical association of individual TCRs with disease status, and machine learning were combined to predict cytomegalovirus infection status. A later analysis re-examined previously published TCR beta repertoires from over 500 donors and added high-resolution HLA genotyping to investigate patterns of TCR occurrence. Rather than using new phenotypic data, the later analysis identified candidate immune exposures from TCR beta sequences and from how often those sequences occurred across donors. In an earlier analysis of about 590 of the donors, high-throughput TCR beta sequencing was used to judge whether each TCR beta V gene segment behaved as functional or pseudogenic. Donor age, sex, ethnicity and CMV serostatus were compiled alongside the repertoire data. A later genetic analysis took genome-wide SNP genotypes for about 65% of the roughly 670 donors and used that subset as a discovery cohort. Every discovery cohort repertoire had been produced on one sequencing platform. HLA typing covered class I and class II loci at four-digit resolution. The number of donors typed differed by locus, with about 629-630 for A, B, C, DRB1 and DQB1, over 500 for DQA1, approximately 580 for DPA1, and some 440 for DPB1. Roughly five DR-DQ haplotypes were handled as single units for association and clustering because linkage in the cohort was strong. Among roughly 400 genotyped donors of the cohort, an average of approximately 240,000 unique TCR beta nucleotide sequences was sequenced per donor, of which 15% to 20% were non-productive.

The protocol used for the library was the immunoSEQ multiplex PCR assay. For the multiplex PCR, a mixture combining 60 forward primers for TCR Vbeta segments and 13 reverse primers for TCR Jbeta segments was used. The CDR3 region of rearranged TCR beta genes was amplified from genomic DNA with a multiplex PCR assay. Amplified TCR beta libraries were sequenced as 87-base-pair reads on the Illumina HiSeq System. The paper's processing steps were these. Across the roughly 640 repertoires, a later analysis counted tens of millions of unique TCR beta chains, about 10 million of which were shared by at least two donors. Raw reads were error-corrected and collapsed into unique sequences by a nearest-neighbor algorithm in which closely related sequences were merged to remove PCR and sequencing errors. CDR3 sequences were aligned to IMGT reference sequences to assign V, D and J gene segments. For a sequence to be retained, a match of at least six nucleotides to both a V gene segment and a J gene segment was required. Rearrangements were classified as productive when the CDR3 lacked stop codons and remained in frame with V and J, and all other rearrangements were classified as non-productive. Following IMGT convention, CDR3 was defined as the stretch from the second conserved V-encoded cysteine to the conserved J-encoded phenylalanine. The earlier analysis of fewer than 750 of the donors excluded sequences that lacked an unambiguous match to a single V gene segment. In an earlier analysis of more than 500 of the donors, a V segment was called functional when productive rearrangements were above 56.7%, and segregating when the standard deviation between donors exceeded 5%. A statistical classification framework was developed to diagnose cytomegalovirus status using the catalog of TCR beta chain sequences. A later analysis assigned V and J genes by comparing TCR nucleotide sequences with IMGT/GENE-DB human TR gene sequences. A later analysis assigned CDR3 sequences and most-parsimonious VDJ recombination scenarios with the TCRdist pipeline. In a later analysis, each TCR beta chain was defined by its CDR3 amino acid sequence together with its V-gene family, and reads lacking a unique V-gene family were excluded. As a way to deal with suspected cross-contamination and a sequencing artifact, a later analysis dropped 450 to 600 nucleotide sequences that were highly shared and had low generation probability. In a later analysis, a clonal expansion index for each public chain was calculated from normalized within-repertoire ranks of inferred template counts. Generation probabilities in a later analysis came from a VDJ recombination model fitted to out-of-frame rearrangements, and those results were checked against IGoR. In a later analysis, TCR-TCR, TCR-HLA and TCR-CMV co-occurrence was scored with hypergeometric tests, and a repertoire-size bias correction was applied to TCR pairs. False discovery rates were estimated in a later analysis by permuting HLA or CMV assignments 20 times. In a later analysis, co-occurring TCRs were grouped using DBSCAN, with TCRdist sequence similarity added in when clustering inside HLA-allele-positive subsets. Co-occurrence clustering excluded repertoires with fewer than 30,000 or more than 120,000 public chains, plus five with anomalous nucleotide sharing. TCRdb's version of the immuneACCESS table is confined to in-frame rearrangements and falls short of the full clone set. An unresolved V gene accounts for under half of the shortfall where checked; the remainder is of unknown origin. V and J calls and clone size come straight from that table; D and trimming were deduced from the DNA. Present in this sample are some 120,000 clones, just under 75% of which were seen just once. The ten largest clones represent about 2% of the sample.

Results the study describes overall, beyond this receptor: In a later analysis, HLA-associated TCR beta chains showed more clonal expansion and lower generation probabilities than non-associated chains that were equally common. The study listed over 150 TCR beta chains as associated with cytomegalovirus. Cytomegalovirus status was reported to be diagnosed by the classifier with high specificity and sensitivity in both the original and validation cohorts. Most CMV-associated TCR beta chains appeared to be HLA-restricted in a later analysis, and the HLA associations seemed to be driven largely by CMV exposure. An association between a missense DCLRE1C variant and V-gene and J-gene trimming of TCR beta chains was found in a later genetic analysis and replicated in an independent cohort. Presence/absence analyses assumed roughly uniform sequencing depth across donors, an assumption that may not hold. Only TCR beta chains were sequenced in this cohort, and the absence of alpha or paired-chain data limited detectable features. Linkage disequilibrium might explain the correlated functional status among segregating V segments, but an unknown experimental factor could not be excluded. According to the authors, the approach could potentially be generalized to other disease states and immunological phenotypes. Some IMGT-functional V segments, including TRBV6-2 and TRBV6-3, could not be told apart with the 87-base-pair reads, so those segments were excluded. CMV serostatus was the only immune exposure information available for the cohort. Most TCR sequences were seen in very few donors, while some public TCRs were found in many individuals. In a later analysis, about 16,000 TCR beta sequences were associated with specific HLA alleles at a false discovery rate of 0.05. A further reported finding was that TCR beta sequences accurately predicted the HLA-A and HLA-B alleles for most subjects in the first cohort. Roughly 15 rarely observed V segments, including chromosome 9 orphons, were excluded from the earlier analysis of a few hundred of the donors because counts were too low. A later analysis found that TCR association rates varied across HLA loci, with DRB1 alleles showing the most associated TCRs and HLA-C alleles the fewest. The sequencing pipeline was judged likely to have produced a cluster of highly shared sequence variants as a technical artifact. Because HLA typing was unavailable for some donors at each locus, only the typed subset was used in association tests. Strong co-occurrence of HLA alleles, especially DR and DQ, made assigning TCR associations to individual alleles difficult. An earlier analysis of 450 to 750 of the donors showed that most TCR beta V segments appeared in productive rearrangements either about 90% or about 30% of the time, which broadly matched IMGT annotations. In vitro tests confirmed that a few of the cytomegalovirus-associated TCR beta chains recognize cytomegalovirus antigens. According to a later analysis, parvovirus B19, influenza, CMV and Epstein-Barr virus appeared linked to several top co-occurrence clusters. Compared with the roughly 700-donor mean, donors in an Asian-associated ancestry cluster had fewer N-insertions in productive TCRs, according to a later genetic analysis.

Sequences MNHEY (CDR1) and SVGAGI (CDR2) are obtained from the germline V gene. The junction shows trimming of 2 bases on V and 2 bases on J, plus 10 bases between the germline ends. From cysteine to phenylalanine, the CDR3 is 14 amino acids long. Only the CDR3 DNA stays, 42 bases, in frame from base 1. The cohort was made up of approximately 700 healthy bone marrow donors. At the time of sampling, every cohort member was nominally healthy, though immune exposures that went unrecorded were likely present. CMV serostatus was recorded as positive for roughly 290 and negative for about half of the 666 cohort members, whereas no CMV serostatus was recorded for the donor in question. Every donor gave a peripheral blood sample, and the peripheral blood mononuclear cells from that sample were used for TCR beta sequencing. The Qiagen DNeasy Blood Extraction Kit was used to extract genomic DNA from the blood cell samples.

The TCR originated in a human donor in good health. Source material: PBMCs. This chain is built from TRBV6-5 and TRBJ2-7; a tentative D call is TRBD1 (6 bases match). The sequenced DNA is TGTGCCAGCAGTTACACAGGGCTCCCCTACGAGCAGTACTTC. It translates as CASSYTGLPYEQYF.